The 31 T cell receptor beta chains presented below share a single source sample, sequenced in a study of T cell responses to AZD1222 COVID-19 vaccine (dated by TCRdb to about 2021). Libraries came from the immunoSEQ multiplex PCR assay. As stored in TCRdb, this immuneACCESS dataset retains in-frame rearrangements with V and J assigned. A fraction of the clones does not appear; measured against another copy, unresolved V genes explain less than half of the discrepancy, and the remainder lacks a known reason. The sample table shows some 180,000 clones, and around nine tenths are seen once. Less than 0.55% of the sample belongs to the ten largest clones. This sample's time point label indicates: baseline before first vaccination. Specimen: peripheral blood, collected on day 0 of AZD1222 vaccination. All receptors derive from an adult in good health.

This clone appeared a single time. The chain combines TRBV7-2 with TRBJ2-2; weak D call: TRBD2 (6 bases). The V and J ends lost 1 base and 1 base respectively, with 10 bases between them. Germline CDR1 and CDR2: SGHTA and FQGNSA. The CDR3 sequence is 16 residues long. The CDR3 DNA follows: TGTGCCAGCAGCTTAGTTGGGGGAGGGAACACCGGGGAGCTGTTTTTT. It translates to CASSLVGGGNTGELFF.

The chain is built from TRBV6-4 and TRBJ2-1, with no clear D. Germline values: CDR1 MRHNA, CDR2 SNTAGT. V lost 0 bases and J 0 bases, leaving 18 bases between the germline ends. This CDR3 spans 19 amino acids. In DNA form, the CDR3 reads TGTGCCAGCAGTGACTCGAGTCGGGTAACGGGTAGCTCCTACAATGAGCAGTTCTTC. Amino acids: CASSDSSRVTGSSYNEQFF.

The chain employs TRBV18 and TRBJ2-7, with a tentative D call TRBD1 (6 bases). The ends were cut back, 3 bases at V and 0 bases at J, with 12 bases in the middle. Germline V gives CDR1 KGHSH, CDR2 LQKENI. This CDR3 is built from 15 residues. The CDR3 DNA is TGTGCCAGCTCACCGCTTCCGACAGGCTCCTACGAGCAGTACTTC. Translating it yields CASSPLPTGSYEQYF. Filled out from reference TRBV18 and TRBJ2-7, the complete variable domain reads NAGVMQNPRHLVRRRGQEARLRCSPMKGHSHVYWYRQLPEEGLKFMVYLQKENIIDESGMPKERFSAEFPKEGPSILRIQQVVRGDSAAYFCASSPLPTGSYEQYFGPGTRLTVT.

In the case of this clone: Other nucleotide sequences in the sample specify the same CDR3. The rearrangement uses TRBV30 and TRBJ1-5, with D tentatively TRBD1 (6 bases). The CDR3 sequence is 13 residues long. Trimming left V 0 bases short and J 4 bases short, with 7 bases between. Germline loops: CDR1 GTSNPN, CDR2 SVGIG (reference sequence). This CDR3 reads CAWSVQGNQPQHF. As DNA, the CDR3 is TGTGCCTGGAGTGTACAGGGAAATCAGCCCCAGCATTTT.

V usage is TRBV2 and J usage is TRBJ1-2; the match to TRBD1 covers 8 bases. The CDR3 totals 16 residues. The V gene's germline CDR1 is SNHLY and CDR2 FYNNEI. The V gene end was trimmed by 5 bases and the J gene end by 5 bases; junction bases not matched to a gene: 13. CDR3 sequence (DNA): TGTGCCAGCAGTTCTCATCAGGGGGCAGGTAGTTATGGCTACACCTTC. Translating it yields CASSSHQGAGSYGYTF.

This clone was seen once. The chain carries TRBV11-2 and TRBJ1-1, with 9 bases lining up with TRBD1. Germline CDR1 SGHAT, CDR2 FQNNGV. This CDR3 comprises 16 residues. V lost 2 bases to trimming and J lost 0 bases; unmatched junction nucleotides: 4. The CDR3 DNA reads TGTGCCAGCAGCTTACCACAGGGGGCTTTGAACACTGAAGCTTTCTTT. It yields the protein CASSLPQGALNTEAFF.

The gene calls are TRBV18 and TRBJ1-1; TRBD1 matches 7 bases. The CDR3 runs 14 residues. After removal of 4 bases from V and 5 bases from J, the junction contained 7 bases not matched to a gene. Germline loops: CDR1 KGHSH, CDR2 LQKENI. The CDR3 here is CASSLGQVGTEAFF. The CDR3 DNA reads as TGTGCCAGCTCACTCGGACAGGTGGGAACTGAAGCTTTCTTT.

The rearrangement links TRBV9 to TRBJ2-7, with D possibly matching TRBD2 (5 bases). CDR3 size: 14 residues. CDR1 and CDR2 (germline): SGDLS, YYNGEE. Trimming removed 4 bases at V and 0 bases at J, with 11 bases between. The CDR3 bases are TGTGCCAGCAGCCCGGACTTACTCTCCTACGAGCAGTACTTC. Translating gives CASSPDLLSYEQYF.

This rearrangement joins TRBV5-4 to TRBJ2-2; tentative D call: TRBD1 (6 bases). The germline CDR1 and CDR2 sequences are SGHNT and YYREEE (reference sequence). V lost 4 bases and J 3 bases, leaving 13 bases between the germline ends. CDR3 length: 15 residues. CDR3 loop: CASSRDTPHTGELFF. CDR3 in DNA: TGTGCCAGCAGCCGGGACACCCCTCACACCGGGGAGCTGTTTTTT.

This clone occurred a few times. The chain uses TRBV7-2 and TRBJ2-1, with TRBD2 matching over 8 bases. The V gene's germline CDR1 is SGHTA and CDR2 FQGNSA. The CDR3 length is 14 residues. Trimming cost V 5 bases and J 5 bases; bases outside gene matches: 5. The CDR3 sequence: CASSISGANNEQFF. For the CDR3, the DNA is TGTGCCAGCAGCATTAGCGGGGCAAACAATGAGCAGTTCTTC.

In its sample, this clone was seen once. The chain combines TRBV30 with TRBJ1-5, with D possibly matching TRBD1 (6 bases). The CDR3 has 15 residues. The germline V gene has CDR1 GTSNPN and CDR2 SVGIG (reference sequence). V was trimmed by 1 base and J by 0 bases, leaving 10 bases between them. The chain's CDR3 is CAWSGQDLSNQPQHF. Written as DNA, the CDR3 is TGTGCCTGGAGTGGACAGGATCTTAGCAATCAGCCCCAGCATTTT.

CDR3 sequence (DNA): TGCGCCAGCAGTTTCCAGGCAACTAATGAAAAACTGTTTTTT. Amino acids: CASSFQATNEKLFF. V gene TRBV5-1 combines with J gene TRBJ1-4; D uncertain. The CDR3 has 14 residues. Germline loops: CDR1 SGHRS, CDR2 YFSETQ. V lost 5 bases, J lost 0 bases, and 8 bases lay in between.

V gene TRBV11-1 combines with J gene TRBJ1-1; perhaps TRBD1 as D (6 bases). CDR3 length: 14 amino acids. Germline V gene sequence: CDR1 SGHAT, CDR2 FQDESV (reference sequence). Trimming took off 1 base at V and 9 bases at J, with 15 bases between the two ends. The CDR3 protein is CASSLEGRQVQAFF. The CDR3 coding sequence is TGTGCCAGCAGCTTAGAAGGTAGACAGGTTCAAGCTTTCTTT.

The chain employs TRBV25-1 and TRBJ2-7; the D gene could be TRBD1 or TRBD2 (5 bases each). The V gene's germline CDR1 is MGHDK and CDR2 SYGVNS. The CDR3 has 14 amino acids. The V gene lost 4 bases and the J gene lost 7 bases, with 17 bases spanning the gap. The CDR3 region has the DNA TGTGCCAGCAGTGGGGACGGACTCCGTCATGAGCAGTACTTC. This gives the protein CASSGDGLRHEQYF.

The table lists this clone with a few counts. The CDR3 reads CASSLWGGDEKLFF. In nucleotides, the CDR3 is TGCGCCAGCAGCTTATGGGGGGGAGATGAAAAACTGTTTTTT. The rearrangement joins TRBV5-1 to TRBJ1-4, with D possibly TRBD1 on 5 matching bases. Looked up from germline, CDR1 is SGHRS and CDR2 is YFSETQ. V was pared by 2 bases and J by 6 bases, with 11 bases between. The CDR3 extends over 14 amino acids.

The chain joins TRBV5-1 to TRBJ1-4; TRBD1 is a possible D gene (6 bases). The V and J ends lost 4 bases and 5 bases respectively, with 15 bases between them. The CDR3 is made up of 15 amino acids. Germline V gene data show CDR1 as SGHRS and CDR2 as YFSETQ. The DNA for the CDR3 is TGCGCCAGCAGCCCACAGGGAGGGGTCAATGAAAAACTGTTTTTT. Protein: CASSPQGGVNEKLFF.

The sample holds one count of this clone. The V and J genes are TRBV4-1 and TRBJ2-2; TRBD2 matches at 11 bases. CDR1 and CDR2 from the germline V gene are MGHRA and YSYEKL. The CDR3 is 18 residues long. Unmatched junction bases numbered 7, after V lost 3 bases and J lost 1 base. The CDR3 DNA reads as TGCGCCAGCAGCCAGTTTTCCGGGACTAGCGGGAACACCGGGGAGCTGTTTTTT. It encodes CASSQFSGTSGNTGELFF.

The genes are TRBV15 and TRBJ1-1, with TRBD1 identical over 9 bases. CDR3 length: 15 amino acids. V shed 0 bases, J shed 4 bases, and the junction held 3 bases outside the gene matches. From germline, CDR1 is LNHNV and CDR2 YYDKDF (reference sequence). CDR3 coding DNA: TGTGCCACCAGCAGAGAATGGACAGGGGTCACTGAAGCTTTCTTT. Amino acid sequence: CATSREWTGVTEAFF.

V and J are TRBV9 and TRBJ2-3; a possible D gene is TRBD2 (5 bases). CDR1 SGDLS and CDR2 YYNGEE come from the germline V gene. Trimming pared 0 bases from V and 0 bases from J, leaving 17 bases between. The CDR3 totals 18 residues. For the CDR3, the DNA is TGTGCCAGCAGCGTAGGGGCTGGGAGACAAACTAGCACAGATACGCAGTATTTT. It translates to CASSVGAGRQTSTDTQYF.

A note on this clone: One end of the junction does not line up with germline, which may come from a read error. This rearrangement joins TRBV7-7 to TRBJ2-2; D is tentatively TRBD1 or TRBD2 (5 bases each). The CDR3 sequence is 18 residues long. Looked up from germline, CDR1 is SSHAT and CDR2 is FNYEAQ (reference sequence). The CDR3 region has the DNA TGTGCTAGCAGCTCGGGACCCTCAAGTCCCATGAACACCGGGGAGCTGTTTTTT. Its translation is CASSSGPSSPMNTGELFF.

The chain carries TRBV30 and TRBJ1-1; D is undetermined. CDR1 is GTSNPN and CDR2 is SVGIG in the germline V gene (reference sequence). The CDR3 has 13 residues. Trimming removed 0 bases at V and 3 bases at J, with 8 bases between. CDR3 coding DNA: TGTGCCTGGAGTGTAAAGTGGGACACTGAAGCTTTCTTT. Its protein product is CAWSVKWDTEAFF.

This rearrangement joins TRBV27 to TRBJ1-1, with a possible D match to TRBD1 (6 bases). The CDR3 length is 14 residues. Germline CDR1 reads MNHEY; CDR2 reads SMNVEV (reference sequence). V was cut by 6 bases and J by 11 bases, with 22 bases left in between. The DNA of the CDR3 is TGTGCCAGCAGCTATTCACAGGGCTTCGACCTGGCTTTCTTT. Translation gives CASSYSQGFDLAFF.

The chain uses TRBV4-2 and TRBJ1-5, with D possibly being TRBD1 (6 bases). CDR3 size: 15 residues. Between the trimmed V and J ends, which lost 0 bases and 6 bases, there was a span of 12 bases. From germline, CDR1 is LGHNA and CDR2 YNFKEQ. CDR3 protein: CASSQETGWLQPQHF. CDR3 DNA sequence: TGTGCCAGCAGCCAAGAAACAGGGTGGCTTCAGCCCCAGCATTTT.

The chain uses TRBV10-1 and TRBJ1-2; TRBD1 is a possible D gene (6 bases). This CDR3 is built from 13 residues. Germline V CDR1 and CDR2: WNHNN, SYGVQD (reference sequence). Trimming stripped 4 bases from V and 6 bases from J, with 12 bases between. The CDR3 loop is CASSVNRDNGYTF. In DNA, the CDR3 is TGCGCCAGCAGTGTGAACAGGGATAATGGCTACACCTTC.

The chain joins TRBV5-1 to TRBJ1-5, with D perhaps matching TRBD1 (6 bases). CDR1 SGHRS and CDR2 YFSETQ come from the germline V gene. The CDR3 spans 14 residues. The V gene lost 0 bases and the J gene lost 6 bases, with 10 bases spanning the gap. The CDR3 protein is CASSLEQGTQPQHF. In DNA, the CDR3 is TGCGCCAGCAGCTTGGAACAGGGCACTCAGCCCCAGCATTTT.

The V gene is TRBV3-1 (or the pseudogene TRBV3-2), the J gene TRBJ2-7, with 10 bases fitting TRBD1. V lost 10 bases, J lost 3 bases, and 9 bases stayed unmatched. The CDR3 is 14 amino acids. The germline gives CDR1 LGHDT, CDR2 YNNKEL (reference sequence). CDR3 bases: TGTGCCACCGAAGCCCGGACAGGGGGCTACGAGCAGTACTTC. Translating it yields CATEARTGGYEQYF.

This chain joins TRBV6-5 and TRBJ1-6, with a weak D call TRBD1 (5 bases). The CDR3 contains 13 residues. V was shortened by 2 bases and J by 9 bases, with 8 bases between the two germline ends. Germline V CDR1 and CDR2: MNHEY, SVGAGI. CDR3 sequence reads: CASSYAGSSPLHF. The CDR3 nucleotides read TGTGCCAGCAGTTACGCAGGGAGTTCACCCCTCCACTTT.

The rearrangement uses TRBV5-1 and TRBJ2-5; no clear D. V lost 1 base and J 2 bases, leaving 6 bases between the germline ends. This CDR3 has 13 residues. Per the germline V gene, CDR1 is SGHRS and CDR2 is YFSETQ. In DNA, the CDR3 is TGCGCCAGCAGCTTGCGGGTTCAAGAGACCCAGTACTTC. This sequence encodes CASSLRVQETQYF.

J is TRBJ1-2 and V is TRBV7-3; D is possibly TRBD1 (5 bases). This CDR3 has 15 residues. From germline, CDR1 is SGHTA and CDR2 FQGTGA. V was pared by 5 bases and J by 4 bases, with 17 bases between. The CDR3 reads CASSPLRASSYGYTF. The CDR3 region has the DNA TGTGCCAGCAGCCCCCTCAGGGCCTCTAGCTATGGCTACACCTTC. The full variable domain, completed using reference TRBV7-3 and TRBJ1-2, is GAGVSQTPSNKVTEKGKYVELRCDPISGHTALYWYRQSLGQGPEFLIYFQGTGAADDSGLPNDRFFAVRPEGSVSTLKIQRTERGDSAVYLCASSPLRASSYGYTFGSGTRLTVV.

This sequence joins TRBV19 and TRBJ2-7; a weak D match, TRBD2 (6 bases). The germline V gene has CDR1 LNHDA and CDR2 SQIVND (reference sequence). CDR3 length: 14 residues. Trimming took off 4 bases at V and 0 bases at J, with 10 bases between the two ends. CDR3 loop: CASSRGLSSYEQYF. The DNA of the CDR3 is TGTGCCAGTAGTAGGGGACTTTCCTCCTACGAGCAGTACTTC.

The V gene is TRBV5-1, the J gene TRBJ2-7; 10 nucleotides align to TRBD1. This CDR3 has 15 residues. J was trimmed by 7 bases and V by 4 bases; bases with no gene match: 11. Germline CDR1 SGHRS, CDR2 YFSETQ. The CDR3 DNA is TGCGCCAGCAGCCGTGACAGGGGGCGGTTCGGAGAGCAGTACTTC. Its translation: CASSRDRGRFGEQYF.